The 11 T cell receptor beta chains given below trace back to one sample, sequenced in a study of CDR3 diversity in severe acne. TCRdb re-derived calls from the PCR reads in MiXCR, one entry per CDR3 protein. This table holds some 85,000 distinct CDR3 sequences, 49% found once. The sample was blood. These receptors all come from a male donor with severe acne vulgaris.

The chain joins TRBV20-1 to TRBJ1-5, with D uncertain. The CDR3 length is 15 residues. Trimming took 0 bases from V and 4 from J, leaving 13 bases between them. Germline V gene sequence: CDR1 DFQATT, CDR2 SNEGSKA (reference sequence). The CDR3 protein is CSARDRDSGNQPQHF. CDR3 in DNA: TGCAGTGCTAGAGATCGGGATAGCGGAAATCAGCCCCAGCATTTT.

This clonotype appeared many times. The chain carries TRBV20-1 and TRBJ2-5; 8 nucleotides match TRBD1. Germline CDR1 is DFQATT and CDR2 is SNEGSKA (reference sequence). Trimming took 6 bases from V and 5 from J; bases not matched to a gene: 11. CDR3 size: 14 residues. CDR3 sequence (DNA): TGCAGTGCCATAGCAGGGGGCTGGGGTGAGACCCAGTACTTC. Its protein product is CSAIAGGWGETQYF.

This clonotype was seen ten or more times. The chain couples TRBV19 to TRBJ2-5; unclear D gene. CDR3 length equals 14 residues. Trimming took 3 bases from V and 1 from J, leaving 9 bases between them. Germline loops: CDR1 LNHDA, CDR2 SQIVND (reference sequence). This CDR3 is CASSILVGQETQYF. The CDR3 bases are TGTGCCAGTAGTATTCTGGTGGGCCAAGAGACCCAGTACTTC.

The genes are TRBV25-1 and TRBJ1-1; maybe TRBD1 (6 bases). Trimming stripped 3 bases from V and 9 bases from J, with 23 bases between. The CDR3 contains 16 residues. CDR1 is MGHDK and CDR2 is SYGVNS in the germline V gene. The chain's CDR3 is CASSDLTGTSAAKAFF. CDR3 in DNA: TGTGCCAGCAGTGACCTTACGGGGACATCCGCAGCTAAAGCTTTCTTT.

This chain connects TRBV9 to TRBJ1-4; D is ambiguous. Trimming stripped 7 bases from V and 3 bases from J, with 16 bases between. The CDR3 length is 15 residues. Germline values: CDR1 SGDLS, CDR2 YYNGEE. CDR3 protein: CASGPRPDPNEKLFF. In DNA form, the CDR3 reads TGTGCCAGCGGCCCGAGGCCGGACCCTAATGAAAAACTGTTTTTT.

The rearrangement links TRBV6-5 to TRBJ1-5; no clear D gene. Germline assignment: CDR1 MNHEY and CDR2 SVGAGI. There are 15 residues in the CDR3. V was shortened by 6 bases and J by 9 bases, with 21 bases between the two germline ends. CDR3 in amino acids: CASSQTGPTAAPQHF. The CDR3 DNA follows: TGTGCCAGCAGCCAAACCGGGCCGACCGCGGCGCCCCAGCATTTT.

This clonotype showed up just a few times. This rearrangement joins TRBV2 to TRBJ1-6; tentative D call: TRBD1 (6 bases). Germline assignment: CDR1 SNHLY and CDR2 FYNNEI. This CDR3 is built from 17 residues. Between the trimmed V and J ends, which lost 5 bases and 7 bases, there was a span of 21 bases. This chain's CDR3 is CASSPLQGLLSNSPLHF. DNA for the CDR3: TGTGCCAGCAGTCCCCTACAGGGCCTCCTCTCGAATTCACCCCTCCACTTT.

This clonotype has ten or more counts. The chain joins TRBV18 to TRBJ2-7; 7 bases align to TRBD1. V shed 5 bases, J shed 6 bases, and the junction held 7 bases outside the gene matches. This CDR3 has 13 residues. Germline V gives CDR1 KGHSH, CDR2 LQKENI. CDR3 region: CASSDAPGGEQYF. CDR3 DNA sequence: TGTGCCAGCTCAGACGCCCCAGGGGGCGAGCAGTACTTC.

This chain joins TRBV6-5 and TRBJ2-3, with D perhaps TRBD2 (5 bases). The V gene's germline CDR1 is MNHEY and CDR2 SVGAGI. Trimming left V 7 bases short and J 0 bases short, with 8 bases between. The CDR3 contains 13 residues. CDR3: CASTERSTDTQYF. The CDR3, as DNA: TGTGCCAGCACGGAGCGGAGCACAGATACGCAGTATTTT.

The chain has TRBV2 and TRBJ2-1, with a tentative D call TRBD2 (5 bases). Germline CDR1 SNHLY, CDR2 FYNNEI. This CDR3 has 17 amino acids. Trimming took 4 bases from V and 3 from J, leaving 19 bases between them. The CDR3 nucleotides read TGTGCCAGCAGTGGAACGACTTGGAGCGGACTCTACAATGAGCAGTTCTTC. This codes for CASSGTTWSGLYNEQFF.

This clonotype was seen ten or more times. The J gene is TRBJ1-4, the V gene TRBV7-9; no reliable D call. Trimming left V 5 bases short and J 6 bases short, with 10 bases between. CDR1 and CDR2 from the germline V gene are SEHNR and FQNEAQ (reference sequence). The CDR3 is made up of 13 amino acids. CDR3 nucleotide sequence: TGTGCCAGCAGCCTGCCAAATTATGAAAAACTGTTTTTT. Translation: CASSLPNYEKLFF.